The 10 T cell receptor beta chains presented below share a single source sample, sequenced in a study of T cell repertoires in cytomegalovirus infection. TCRdb re-called the reads with MiXCR, one entry per CDR3 protein. Of under 250,000 distinct CDR3 sequences listed, about 7% were seen once; the top ten hold under 7%. The specimen sequenced was PBMCs. The receptors shown here come from a human donor in good health (CMV status not recorded). Some clones in this sample may be carry-over from other donors' samples.

This clonotype was counted many times. This chain links TRBV20-1 with TRBJ1-2; a possible D gene is TRBD1 (5 bases). V was clipped by 4 bases and J by 1 base, with 13 bases between them. The CDR3 covers 14 residues. The germline gives CDR1 DFQATT, CDR2 SNEGSKA (reference sequence). DNA for the CDR3: TGCAGTGCTAATACCGGGACCTATAACTATGGCTACACCTTC. This encodes CSANTGTYNYGYTF.

This clonotype was found many times. The J gene is TRBJ2-7, the V gene TRBV6-2 or TRBV6-3, with D possibly matching TRBD2 (5 bases). The CDR3 runs 14 residues. Germline values: CDR1 MNHEY, CDR2 SVGEGT. The germline V and J ends were trimmed by 5 bases and 2 bases, with 13 bases remaining between them. CDR3 sequence reads: CASSDPTGTYEQYF. CDR3 in DNA: TGTGCCAGCAGTGACCCGACGGGAACCTACGAGCAGTACTTC.

This clonotype was picked up many times. J is TRBJ1-4 and V is TRBV29-1; TRBD1 is a possible D gene (5 bases). Trimming removed 1 base from V and 11 bases from J, with 11 bases in between. Germline V gene data show CDR1 as SQVTM and CDR2 as ANQGSEA. The CDR3 covers 12 residues. The CDR3 coding sequence is TGCAGCGTTGAAGCGCAGGGTGATAAACTGTTTTTT. As protein: CSVEAQGDKLFF.

This clonotype was counted many times. V is TRBV29-1 and J is TRBJ1-4; D is ambiguous. This CDR3 is built from 13 residues. Germline V gene sequence: CDR1 SQVTM, CDR2 ANQGSEA. V was cut by 5 bases and J by 4 bases, with 11 bases left in between. The CDR3 loop reads CSVTGSNNEKLFF. In nucleotides, the CDR3 is TGCAGCGTTACCGGGTCGAATAATGAAAAACTGTTTTTT.

This clonotype was recorded a few times. In this CDR3 the conserved last residue, phenylalanine or tryptophan, is missing, so a read error is likely. The rearrangement uses TRBV7-8 and TRBJ1-6, with D perhaps TRBD1 (5 bases). The V and J ends lost 1 base and 6 bases respectively, with 16 bases between them. CDR1 and CDR2 from the germline V gene are SGHVS and FQNEAQ. This CDR3 spans 17 amino acids. This chain's CDR3 is CASSLGSYGTLNSPLHI. The CDR3 DNA follows: TGTGCCAGCAGCTTAGGGAGTTATGGGACCCTTAATTCACCCCTCCACATT.

This clonotype showed up many times. This sequence joins TRBV6-2 or TRBV6-3 and TRBJ1-2; no clear D gene. Germline assignment: CDR1 MNHEY and CDR2 SVGEGT. V was clipped by 5 bases and J by 3 bases, with 16 bases between them. This CDR3 region has 15 residues. CDR3 DNA sequence: TGTGCCAGCAGTACAACGGACGATGGGCACTATGGCTACACCTTC. Residues: CASSTTDDGHYGYTF.

This clonotype was found many times. The chain couples TRBV7-9 to TRBJ1-1; no clear D. Trimming shortened V by 2 bases and J by 6 bases, and 10 bases separated the two germline ends. The CDR3 covers 13 residues. Per the germline V gene, CDR1 is SEHNR and CDR2 is FQNEAQ (reference sequence). In DNA, the CDR3 is TGTGCCAGCAGCTTAATTCCCGGGTCTGAAGCTTTCTTT. It is translated as CASSLIPGSEAFF.

This clonotype was detected ten times or more. The chain employs TRBV29-1 and TRBJ1-4; D possibly corresponds to TRBD1 (5 bases). The ends were cut back, 7 bases at V and 3 bases at J, with 12 bases in the middle. Germline V gene lookup returns CDR1 SQVTM and CDR2 ANQGSEA. The CDR3 runs 13 residues. CDR3 bases: TGCAGCGCCCAGCAGACAGCTAATGAAAAACTGTTTTTT. This gives the protein CSAQQTANEKLFF. Supplemented by reference TRBV29-1 and TRBJ1-4, the full variable domain reads SAVISQKPSRDICQRGTSLTIQCQVDSQVTMMFWYRQQPGQSLTLIATANQGSEATYESGFVIDKFPISRPNLTFSTLTVSNMSPEDSSIYLCSAQQTANEKLFFGSGTQLSVL.

This clonotype was seen repeatedly, ten times or more. V gene TRBV19 combines with J gene TRBJ2-5; the D is unclear. Trimming stripped 3 bases from V and 5 bases from J, with 4 bases between. Germline V gene data show CDR1 as LNHDA and CDR2 as SQIVND (reference sequence). The CDR3 is made up of 11 amino acids. The CDR3 protein is CASSMGETQYF. The CDR3 DNA reads as TGTGCCAGTAGTATGGGTGAGACCCAGTACTTC.

This clonotype was counted ten times or more. This chain connects TRBV5-1 to TRBJ2-2, with D possibly called TRBD1 or TRBD2 (5 bases each). Between the trimmed V and J ends, which lost 1 base and 4 bases, there was a span of 11 bases. CDR3 length: 15 residues. Germline loops: CDR1 SGHRS, CDR2 YFSETQ. The CDR3 loop reads CASSLPQGRTGELFF. The CDR3, as DNA: TGCGCCAGCAGCTTGCCTCAGGGACGCACCGGGGAGCTGTTTTTT.